The text below deals with one T cell receptor beta chain. Authors' data handling: Estimated nucleated cell counts came from reference gene primer amplification. Data came from immunoSEQ multiplex PCR; TCRdb stores just in-frame clones and leaves some out. From that table come the V and J calls and clone size; the DNA was used to work out D and trimming. The sample includes under 250,000 clones, about nine tenths of them seen just once. The CDR3 is 18 amino acids. V lost 1 base and J lost 0, with 19 bases in between. CDR1 SGHTA and CDR2 FQGNSA come from the germline V gene. These data come from a study of blood T cell repertoires in COVID-19. As for the study in general: The United States, Italy and Spain were the sources of the acute and convalescent COVID-19 samples. From T cells, B-cell-depleted T cells, or PBMCs came the material, which was cDNA or gDNA.

In Seattle, patients joined the study during active infection and were tracked longitudinally. This chain joins TRBV7-2 and TRBJ2-7; no reliable D call. The receptor comes from a man aged 25-40 years with COVID-19, enrolled during active disease. The material sequenced was peripheral blood. CDR3 loop: CASSLVVAGYLSSYEQYF. Here the CDR3 DNA reads TGTGCCAGCAGCTTAGTGGTAGCTGGATACCTCAGCTCCTACGAGCAGTACTTC. Full variable domain (missing parts from reference TRBV7-2 and TRBJ2-7): GAGVSQSPSNKVTEKGKDVELRCDPISGHTALYWYRQSLGQGLEFLIYFQGNSAPDKSGLPSDRFSAERTGGSVSTLTIQRTQQEDSAVYLCASSLVVAGYLSSYEQYFGPGTRLTVT.